This T cell receptor (beta chain) originates from a study of PD-1 blockade in classical Hodgkin lymphoma. Assay: immunoSEQ multiplex PCR; the TCRdb copy retains only in-frame clones and omits some. The table has about 18,000 clones, 80% to 90% seen once. Time point meaning: cycle 4 day 1 (C4D1), after more than five weeks of nivolumab. Relapses following autologous stem cell transplantation were seen in all patients, with brentuximab vedotin exposure varying. CDR1 and CDR2 (germline): SGHRS, YFSETQ. This CDR3 is 14 amino acids long. V was shortened by 0 bases and J by 8 bases, with 14 bases between the two germline ends.

This TCR came from a human donor with classical Hodgkin lymphoma. The sample here was peripheral blood mononuclear cells (PBMCs), taken before the fourth cycle of nivolumab. The chain joins TRBV5-1 to TRBJ1-2; D unclear. CDR3: CASSLGLTPAGYTF. The CDR3, as DNA: TGCGCCAGCAGCTTGGGACTTACCCCAGCAGGCTACACCTTC.